This T cell receptor (beta chain) was captured in a study of naive and memory T cell subsets. General study results and limits: Especially in CD8 cells, naive repertoires contained a few larger clonotypes, possibly CD45RA-re-expressing memory cells.

Concerning this clonotype: Its specificity is unknown.

The CDR3 contains 13 residues. The V gene's germline CDR1 is MGHRA and CDR2 YSYEKL. The ends were cut back, 0 bases at V and 4 bases at J, with 4 bases in the middle. CD4+ T cell IFNgamma after overnight CMV lysate exposure gave donor CMV status. An equimolar mix of two oligonucleotides served as the beta constant-region primer for TRBC1 and TRBC2. The ligated cDNA underwent four PCR rounds using SP2 and nested alpha and beta constant-region primers. TCRdb ran MiXCR on the UMI-ligation and nested PCR reads and lists one entry per CDR3 protein. The data show roughly 140,000 distinct CDR3 sequences, with about 20% seen just once and more than 0.6% held by the top ten.

This receptor was identified in a human donor in good health. The gene calls are TRBV4-1 and TRBJ1-3; D is ambiguous. Sequenced: naive CD8+ T cells from blood. CDR3 in DNA: TGCGCCAGCAGCCAAGATCCCGGAAACACCATATATTTT. It encodes CASSQDPGNTIYF.